This TCR beta chain is drawn from a study of blood T cell repertoires in COVID-19. Seattle patient enrollment occurred during active infection, with longitudinal follow-up thereafter. The V segment lost 4 bases and the J segment 6 bases; nucleotides outside the gene matches: 9. CDR1 MNHNS and CDR2 SASEGT come from the germline V gene. This CDR3 comprises 16 residues. Assay used: immunoSEQ multiplex PCR; TCRdb lists only in-frame clones, some missing. The sample has about 300,000 clones; about nine tenths are singletons. This receptor was taken from a woman between 45 and 60 years old with COVID-19, enrolled during active disease. The chain has TRBV6-1 and TRBJ2-3; 11 bases line up with TRBD1. The sample comprised peripheral blood. The DNA for the CDR3 is TGTGCCAGCAGTGCGAGGACAGGGGGCTTGTGGGATACGCAGTATTTT. This translates into CASSARTGGLWDTQYF.